This passage covers 15 T cell receptor beta chains from one sample sequenced in a study of blood T cell repertoires in COVID-19. Only in-frame clones appear in the TCRdb table, and some are missing; sequencing was by immunoSEQ multiplex PCR. Counted here are about 62,000 clones, around four fifths occurring once; the ten biggest clones make up 6.4%. Sequenced: peripheral blood. These receptor sequences come from a woman between 50 and 59 years old with active or convalescent COVID-19.

This clone was detected once. The chain has TRBV7-9 and TRBJ2-7, with 10 nucleotides matching TRBD2. The CDR3 has 15 amino acids. With V trimmed by 6 bases and J by 3 bases, 8 bases remained unmatched. Germline assignment: CDR1 SEHNR and CDR2 FQNEAQ (reference sequence). Written as DNA, the CDR3 is TGTGCCAGCAGTCGGCCGGGACTAGCGAGCTACGAGCAGTACTTC. Protein sequence: CASSRPGLASYEQYF.

This clone showed up just a few times. The chain combines TRBV2 with TRBJ1-2, with 10 bases fitting TRBD1. With 4 bases clipped from V and 4 bases from J, the junction kept 6 bases outside the gene matches. The CDR3 length is 15 residues. Germline-derived CDR1 and CDR2 are SNHLY and FYNNEI. CDR3 in DNA: TGTGCCAGCAGTGCGGACAGGGGGAGGAGCTATGGCTACACCTTC. Amino acid sequence: CASSADRGRSYGYTF.

J is TRBJ1-5 and V is TRBV6-5, with D unresolved. Trimming left V 6 bases short and J 4 bases short, with 10 bases between. CDR3 size: 13 residues. Germline loops: CDR1 MNHEY, CDR2 SVGAGI. In DNA, the CDR3 is TGTGCCAGCAGGCGGGCTGCTAATCAGCCCCAGCATTTT. The encoded protein is CASRRAANQPQHF.

The V call is TRBV3-1 (or the pseudogene TRBV3-2), the J call TRBJ2-7; possible D gene TRBD2, 6 bases. The germline V gene has CDR1 LGHDT and CDR2 YNNKEL (reference sequence). This CDR3 has 17 amino acids. Trimming left V 0 bases short and J 4 bases short, with 19 bases between. As DNA, the CDR3 is TGTGCCAGCAGCCAAGATGGTGGGGAGCGAGGAGGGTACGAGCAGTACTTC. It specifies CASSQDGGERGGYEQYF.

CDR3 protein: CASSLERTDTQYF. The DNA of the CDR3 is TGTGCCAGCAGCTTGGAGCGGACAGATACGCAGTATTTT. The chain joins TRBV5-6 to TRBJ2-3; D possibly corresponds to TRBD2 (5 bases). This CDR3 has 13 amino acids. Germline V lookup: CDR1 SGHDT, CDR2 YYEEEE. V was trimmed by 0 bases and J by 3 bases, leaving 5 bases between them. The entire variable domain, with the rest obtained from reference TRBV5-6 and TRBJ2-3, is as follows: DAGVTQSPTHLIKTRGQQVTLRCSPKSGHDTVSWYQQALGQGPQFIFQYYEEEERQRGNFPDRFSGHQFPNYSSELNVNALLLGDSALYLCASSLERTDTQYFGPGTRLTVL.

The genes are TRBV18 and TRBJ1-1; TRBD1 matches 8 bases. Germline CDR1 reads KGHSH; CDR2 reads LQKENI. V shed 3 bases and J 7 bases; nucleotides not matched to a gene: 4. The CDR3 extends over 13 amino acids. CDR3 loop: CASSPPDRGEAFF. The CDR3 DNA is TGTGCCAGCTCACCCCCAGACAGGGGTGAAGCTTTCTTT.

The V call is TRBV27, the J call TRBJ2-1; 7 bases match TRBD1. Germline assignment: CDR1 MNHEY and CDR2 SMNVEV (reference sequence). Germline trimming cut 5 bases from V and 8 bases from J; bases unmatched to any gene: 6. The CDR3 is 13 amino acids. The CDR3 DNA reads as TGTGCCAGCAGTCCGGACAGGCGCGATGAGCAGTTCTTC. It is translated as CASSPDRRDEQFF.

This sequence joins TRBV3-1 (or the pseudogene TRBV3-2) and TRBJ2-3; 7 positions match TRBD1. This CDR3 is built from 14 residues. Germline loops: CDR1 LGHDT, CDR2 YNNKEL (reference sequence). The V and J ends lost 6 bases and 3 bases, in that order; junction bases with no gene match: 6. The DNA of the CDR3 is TGTGCCAGCAGACAGGGGTCGGGGACAGATACGCAGTATTTT. It codes for CASRQGSGTDTQYF.

This sequence joins TRBV5-8 and TRBJ1-1; possibly TRBD1 for D (5 bases). Trimming shortened V by 7 bases and J by 7 bases, and 20 bases separated the two germline ends. The CDR3 totals 14 residues. Germline V lookup: CDR1 SGHTS, CDR2 YDEGEE. CDR3 DNA: TGTGCCAGCTGCCGCGGGACTTTTAACCTTGAAGCTTTCTTT. Translating it yields CASCRGTFNLEAFF.

This chain links TRBV28 with TRBJ1-1; possible D gene TRBD1, 5 bases. The ends were cut back, 6 bases at V and 1 base at J, with 15 bases in the middle. The CDR3 length is 15 residues. CDR1 is MDHEN, CDR2 SYDVKM, per germline. The CDR3 sequence: CASSAGWGPNTEAFF. In DNA, the CDR3 is TGTGCCAGCAGCGCGGGGTGGGGACCGAACACTGAAGCTTTCTTT.

The V and J genes are TRBV7-2 and TRBJ2-1; 9 positions agree with TRBD2. This CDR3 has 18 residues. Per the germline V gene, CDR1 is SGHTA and CDR2 is FQGNSA. Trimming cost V 2 bases and J 0 bases; bases outside gene matches: 8. The CDR3 here is CASSLRPSGTGSYNEQFF. The DNA for the CDR3 is TGTGCCAGCAGCTTAAGGCCTAGCGGGACCGGCTCCTACAATGAGCAGTTCTTC.

The V call is TRBV14, the J call TRBJ2-2; 8 positions agree with TRBD2. This CDR3 is 16 amino acids long. Germline V CDR1 and CDR2: SGHDN, FVKESK. V lost 1 base and J lost 4; bases outside the gene matches: 5. CDR3 bases: TGTGCCAGCAGCCAAGTATCAGCGGGAGCCACCGGGGAGCTGTTTTTT. It specifies CASSQVSAGATGELFF.

This chain joins TRBV3-1 (or the pseudogene TRBV3-2) and TRBJ2-7; 10 bases map to TRBD2. The CDR3 has 17 amino acids. J was trimmed by 0 bases and V by 0 bases; bases with no gene match: 5. Germline V gene lookup returns CDR1 LGHDT and CDR2 YNNKEL (reference sequence). CDR3: CASSQDREREGSYEQYF. DNA of the CDR3: TGTGCCAGCAGCCAAGATCGGGAGCGGGAGGGCTCCTACGAGCAGTACTTC.

The chain recombines TRBV10-3 with TRBJ1-1, with 10 bases lining up with TRBD1. The J segment lost 5 bases and the V segment lost 4 bases, leaving 7 bases of the junction unmatched. Germline CDR1 and CDR2: ENHRY and SYGVKD. There are 15 residues in the CDR3. The CDR3 DNA is TGTGCCATCAGTGCGACAGGGGGCGCGAATACTGAAGCTTTCTTT. As protein: CAISATGGANTEAFF.

The chain joins TRBV30 to TRBJ2-3; 13 positions agree with TRBD2. The CDR3 has 14 residues. The V segment lost 7 bases and the J segment 5 bases; nucleotides outside the gene matches: 6. CDR1 and CDR2 (germline): GTSNPN, SVGIG (reference sequence). This CDR3 reads CAFRLAGGIDTQYF. CDR3 DNA: TGTGCCTTCCGACTAGCGGGAGGTATAGATACGCAGTATTTT.